This TCR beta chain was sequenced for a study of post-analysis software for immune sequencing data. The V gene lost 1 base and the J gene lost 4 bases, with 16 bases spanning the gap. Germline V gene lookup returns CDR1 LGHDT and CDR2 YNNKEL (reference sequence). CDR3 size: 16 residues. Libraries were made from TCR beta cDNA, and they carried unique molecular identifiers. MiXCR, applied by TCRdb to the PCR reads, yields one record per CDR3 protein. Among approximately 770,000 distinct CDR3 sequences listed, just over 45% were seen once. Concerning this clonotype: What it binds is unknown.

Study findings and constraints: The study found TRBV5-6, TRBV5-1 and TRBV20-1 among about five TRBV segments more frequent in patients than controls.

The receptor was isolated from a girl aged 10 to 17 with multiple sclerosis. Sequencing was performed on blood. The chain joins TRBV3-1 to TRBJ1-2, with D tentatively TRBD1 (5 bases). The CDR3 DNA reads as TGTGCCAGCAGCCAAGGCCAGGGCCAGCTCGGCTATGGCTACACCTTC. It encodes CASSQGQGQLGYGYTF. Together with reference TRBV3-1 and TRBJ1-2, the CDR3 gives the full variable domain: DTAVSQTPKYLVTQMGNDKSIKCEQNLGHDTMYWYKQDSKKFLKIMFSYNNKELIINETVPNRFSPKSPDKAHLNLHINSLELGDSAVYFCASSQGQGQLGYGYTFGSGTRLTVV.